This entry features one T cell receptor (beta chain) sequence. The record originates from a study of T cells expressing NK-cell markers. TCRdb reworked the 5' RACE reads into one entry per CDR3 protein, no DNA. The sample has fewer than 550,000 distinct CDR3 sequences. The CDR3 consists of 14 residues. The germline CDR1 and CDR2 sequences are SGHTA and FQGTGA. This rearrangement joins TRBV7-3 to TRBJ2-1; the TCRdb call, TRBD2, lacks DNA for checking. The sequence was obtained from a woman in her 50s in good health. The sample comprised blood T cells: a sorted CD56 or NKG2C T cell subset, CD4+ or CD8+ T cells, or bulk PBMC T cells (not recorded which). The CDR3 loop is CASSGTSGTDEQFF.